This TCR beta chain was sequenced for a study of T cell responses to AZD1222 COVID-19 vaccine (dated by TCRdb to about 2021). Turning to the overall study: AZD1222 recipients with second doses at about 4 weeks or about 12 weeks were pooled, because spike-specific TCR depth and breadth did not differ between schedules. A total of more than 230 trial participants underwent TCR sequencing, of whom roughly 210 had received two doses of AZD1222 and some 25 had received two doses of the MenACWY control vaccine. Trial participants were enrolled by age into subgroups of 18-55, 56-69 and 70-plus years, and about 150, 27 and 61 TCR-sequenced participants, respectively, were included in these subgroups. What the study reported, not specific to this receptor: In the small 56-69-year group, the increase in depth fell short of significance, most likely because of low power. The vaccine-associated CD4 TCRs covered the entire spike protein, and the dominant responses fell in regions 160-218 and 743-854. Conclusions about previously exposed vaccinees were limited because only six AZD1222 recipients were SARS-CoV-2 seropositive at baseline. Nearly half of unique spike-specific TCRs reportedly recognized epitopes outside regions mutated in the B.1.351 and B.1.1.7 variants. Because no day 14 peak-response samples were available, the repertoires could be characterized only after the peak T cell response. After two AZD1222 doses, spike-specific TCR breadth and depth were significantly higher than at day 0 and than in MenACWY recipients. Participants were mostly white British and included more females than males, and it was suggested by the authors that clonal diversity may have been underestimated.

Explained via the paper, the time point label denotes: baseline before first vaccination. Vaccinee samples were obtained from the UK trials COV001 and COV002, which included a single-blind randomized controlled phase 2/3 trial of AZD1222 (ChAdOx1 nCoV-19) in healthy adults. For TCRbeta chain sequencing, PBMC samples were collected from trial participants at day 0 and at day 28 after the second dose. The CDR3 regions of human TCRbeta chains were analyzed by immunosequencing. In the source study's methods: TCRs in the repertoires were compared against a reference library of SARS-CoV-2-specific TCRs that had been generated with the MIRA antigen-specificity platform. Breadth was defined as the fraction of unique TCRs that were SARS-CoV-2-associated. Depth was defined as the fraction of total T cells that were SARS-CoV-2-associated. Using the MIRA data, each spike-specific TCR was assigned both to the spike region to which the TCR was reactive and to a CD4 or CD8 class. Log10-transformed breadth and depth values were compared by one-way ANOVA with Sidak's multiple comparisons tests. The source is immuneACCESS, and TCRdb retained only in-frame sequences with V and J called. Part of the clones is not carried over; for the studies checked, unresolved V genes explain less than half of this, and the remainder is unexplained. V, J and clone size are taken as reported in that table, and D and trimming were inferred from the DNA itself. The table for this sample lists 110,000 to 150,000 clones; 92% of them were counted only once. The ten largest clones represent about 3.5% of the sample.

Its CDR3 holds 12 amino acids, cysteine through phenylalanine. Only CDR3 DNA is held: 36 bases, read in frame from base 1. Via the germline V gene (reference sequence), CDR1 is GTSNPN and CDR2 SVGIG. The V end loses 3 bases and the J end loses 6 bases, and a stretch of 11 bases separates them. Comment on this clone: Its antigen is not yet known. It has no much larger one-base neighbor in the sample; base qualities were not kept.

The source material was peripheral blood, sampled on day 0 of AZD1222 vaccination. The TCR sequence derives from an adult in good health. The V and J segments used are TRBV30 and TRBJ1-1, with no confidently assigned D gene. The DNA reads TGTGCCTGGAGCCCACGGAGGCCTGAAGCTTTCTTT. Its protein product is CAWSPRRPEAFF.